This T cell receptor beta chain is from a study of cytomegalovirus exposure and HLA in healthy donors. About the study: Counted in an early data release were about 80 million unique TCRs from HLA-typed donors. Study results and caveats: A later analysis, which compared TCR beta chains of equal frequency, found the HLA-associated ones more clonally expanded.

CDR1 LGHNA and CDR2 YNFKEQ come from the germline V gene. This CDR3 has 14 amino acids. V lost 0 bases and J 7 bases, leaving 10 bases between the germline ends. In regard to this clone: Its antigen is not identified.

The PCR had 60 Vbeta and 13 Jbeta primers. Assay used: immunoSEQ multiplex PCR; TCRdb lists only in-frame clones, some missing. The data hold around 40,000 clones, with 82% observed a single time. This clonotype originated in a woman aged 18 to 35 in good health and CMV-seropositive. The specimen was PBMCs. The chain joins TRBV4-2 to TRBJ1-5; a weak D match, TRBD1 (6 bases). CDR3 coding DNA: TGTGCCAGCAGCCAAGATCAGGGGAAGCAGCCCCAGCATTTT. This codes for CASSQDQGKQPQHF.